The 25 T cell receptor beta chains below all came from one sample that was sequenced in a study of T cells in localized non-small cell lung cancer. TCRdb's table, derived via immunoSEQ multiplex PCR, lists solely in-frame clones and lacks some. Of about 21,000 clones in the sample, 80% to 90% were seen once. Sequences were derived from PBMCs, sampled before any cancer treatment. The receptors come from a man aged 35-69 years with stage II squamous cell lung carcinoma.

The CDR3 DNA reads as TGTGCCTGGAGTGGGGTCGCGACAGATACGCAGTATTTT. It specifies CAWSGVATDTQYF. This chain uses TRBV30 with TRBJ2-3; D unresolved. Germline assignment: CDR1 GTSNPN and CDR2 SVGIG (reference sequence). V lost 1 base and J lost 3, with 8 bases in between. This CDR3 has 13 residues.

J is TRBJ2-1 and V is TRBV28; 7 bases align to TRBD2. V was pared by 4 bases and J by 0 bases, with 9 bases of the junction left unmatched. The CDR3 consists of 17 residues. The germline CDR1 and CDR2 sequences are MDHEN and SYDVKM. The CDR3 sequence: CASSSSGGGSSYNEQFF. For the CDR3, the DNA is TGTGCCAGCAGTTCCTCGGGGGGAGGGAGCTCCTACAATGAGCAGTTCTTC.

The chain is built from TRBV19 and TRBJ1-5, with TRBD1 matching over 9 bases. Germline V gives CDR1 LNHDA, CDR2 SQIVND (reference sequence). Trimming removed 7 bases from V and 3 bases from J; junction bases left unmatched: 7. The CDR3 has 15 amino acids. Here the CDR3 reads CASIPTGGVNQPQHF. For the CDR3, the DNA is TGTGCCAGTATCCCGACAGGGGGTGTCAATCAGCCCCAGCATTTT.

This chain links TRBV6-1 with TRBJ2-1; no definite D call. Trimming took off 2 bases at V and 0 bases at J, with 14 bases between the two ends. In germline, CDR1 is MNHNS, CDR2 SASEGT. CDR3 length: 17 amino acids. The CDR3 region is CASSEIGNTFSYNEQFF. The CDR3 DNA reads as TGTGCCAGCAGTGAAATCGGAAATACCTTCTCCTACAATGAGCAGTTCTTC.

The chain is built from TRBV19 and TRBJ2-6; maybe TRBD1 (5 bases). This CDR3 contains 16 residues. The germline gives CDR1 LNHDA, CDR2 SQIVND (reference sequence). V lost 3 bases to trimming and J lost 4 bases, with 13 bases between them. The CDR3 reads CASSINQGAGANVLTF. DNA of the CDR3: TGTGCCAGTAGTATCAACCAGGGTGCAGGGGCCAACGTCCTGACTTTC.

This chain links TRBV5-4 with TRBJ2-1, with TRBD2 matching over 10 bases. The CDR3 is 15 amino acids. CDR1 is SGHNT and CDR2 is YYREEE in the germline V gene (reference sequence). Trimming removed 1 base from V and 5 bases from J; junction bases left unmatched: 3. The CDR3 sequence: CASSLRLAGDNEQFF. The CDR3 bases are TGTGCCAGCAGCTTGAGACTAGCGGGCGACAATGAGCAGTTCTTC.

As regards this clone: Its ends do not fully match the called genes, so a read error is possible. The chain uses TRBV19 and TRBJ2-7, with 9 bases lining up with TRBD1. This CDR3 has 15 residues. Germline loops: CDR1 LNHDA, CDR2 SQIVND (reference sequence). CDR3 region: CASSMVGGQGSPTNF. CDR3 nucleotide sequence: TGTGCCAGTAGTATGGTCGGGGGACAGGGTTCCCCCACGAACTTC. Full variable domain (missing parts from reference TRBV19 and TRBJ2-7): DGGITQSPKYLFRKEGQNVTLSCEQNLNHDAMYWYRQDPGQGLRLIYYSQIVNDFQKGDIAEGYSVSREKKESFPLTVTSAQKNPTAFYLCASSMVGGQGSPTNFGPGTRLTVT.

The genes are TRBV11-2 and TRBJ2-2; D unclear. Trimming stripped 6 bases from V and 5 bases from J, with 13 bases between. The CDR3 is 14 residues long. CDR1 is SGHAT, CDR2 FQNNGV, per germline. The CDR3 is CASRLTDRTGELFF. The CDR3 DNA reads as TGTGCCAGCAGGTTGACCGACCGGACCGGGGAGCTGTTTTTT.

As regards this clone: Sequence at one end of the junction differs from germline and may be a read error. CDR3 coding DNA: TGTGCTAGCAGCTTTCTCCTTTGGTACGGCAGAACGAACACTGAAGCTTTCTTT. This gives the protein CASSFLLWYGRTNTEAFF. The chain joins TRBV7-7 to TRBJ1-1; D remains ambiguous. The germline CDR1 and CDR2 sequences are SSHAT and FNYEAQ (reference sequence). The CDR3 covers 18 residues.

This chain uses TRBV2 with TRBJ2-3; TRBD2 aligns across 10 bases. CDR1 and CDR2 from the germline V gene are SNHLY and FYNNEI. Trimming at V came to 8 bases and at J to 4 bases, leaving 12 bases not matched to a gene. The CDR3 sequence is 16 residues long. This CDR3 reads CASGSGRAGSADTQYF. The CDR3 DNA reads as TGTGCCAGCGGGAGCGGGAGGGCAGGGTCGGCAGATACGCAGTATTTT.

The chain joins TRBV2 to TRBJ2-5, with D uncertain. CDR3 length equals 10 residues. Germline V gives CDR1 SNHLY, CDR2 FYNNEI. The V end lost 5 bases, the J end lost 2 bases, and 0 bases lay between the germline ends. The CDR3 is CASSQETQYF. CDR3 DNA: TGTGCCAGCAGTCAAGAGACCCAGTACTTC.

The chain recombines TRBV28 with TRBJ1-2; D gene ambiguous. The CDR3 is 12 amino acids. V shed 8 bases and J shed 4 bases, with 11 bases lying between them. The germline V gene encodes CDR1 MDHEN and CDR2 SYDVKM. CDR3 DNA: TGTGCCAGCCGCCACCGGTCCTATGGCTACACCTTC. Protein sequence: CASRHRSYGYTF.

The chain links TRBV4-3 to TRBJ2-3; TRBD2 matches at 13 bases. Germline CDR1 reads LGHNA; CDR2 reads YSLEER. This CDR3 contains 15 residues. After removal of 6 bases from V and 6 bases from J, the junction contained 6 bases not matched to a gene. CDR3 residues: CASSRGTSGDDTQYF. The CDR3 DNA reads as TGCGCCAGCAGTCGCGGGACTAGCGGGGACGATACGCAGTATTTT.

This sequence joins TRBV29-1 and TRBJ2-7; 10 bases map to TRBD2. The CDR3 spans 18 residues. Germline CDR1 is SQVTM and CDR2 is ANQGSEA. Trimming cost V 2 bases and J 1 base; bases outside gene matches: 14. The CDR3 DNA reads TGCAGCGTTGAATGGGGGATCGGTCTAGCGGGGGAGTCCTACGAGCAGTACTTC. Translating gives CSVEWGIGLAGESYEQYF.

This clone showed up just once. V and J are TRBV6-1 and TRBJ2-7, with D possibly being TRBD1 (6 bases). CDR3 length: 16 amino acids. Germline V gives CDR1 MNHNS, CDR2 SASEGT. Trimming pared 3 bases from V and 4 bases from J, leaving 19 bases between. The CDR3 protein is CASSERTAAGVYEQYF. The CDR3 DNA sequence: TGTGCCAGCAGTGAGAGGACAGCGGCTGGGGTTTACGAGCAGTACTTC.

The chain joins TRBV7-6 to TRBJ2-3; D may be TRBD2 (6 bases). The CDR3 spans 15 residues. Germline V gene lookup returns CDR1 SGHVS and CDR2 FNYEAQ. The V end was cut by 5 bases, the J end by 0 bases, with 12 bases between. As DNA, the CDR3 is TGTGCCAGCAGCCCCGGGACTTCTAGCACAGATACGCAGTATTTT. Encoded protein: CASSPGTSSTDTQYF. The complete variable domain, with remaining parts taken from reference TRBV7-6 and TRBJ2-3, reads GAGVSQSPRYKVTKRGQDVALRCDPISGHVSLYWYRQALGQGPEFLTYFNYEAQQDKSGLPNDRFSAERPEGSISTLTIQRTEQRDSAMYRCASSPGTSSTDTQYFGPGTRLTVL.

The V call is TRBV2, the J call TRBJ2-2; D ambiguous. CDR1 SNHLY and CDR2 FYNNEI come from the germline V gene. This CDR3 contains 11 residues. V was trimmed by 1 base and J by 7 bases, leaving 1 base between them. The CDR3: CASSEVGELFF. In DNA form, the CDR3 reads TGTGCCAGCAGTGAAGTCGGGGAGCTGTTTTTT.

The gene calls are TRBV21-1 and TRBJ1-1. TRBV21-1 is described as a pseudogene. The CDR3 is 15 amino acids. CDR3 bases: TGTGCCAGCAGCAAAGAACGACTCATGAACACTGAAGCTTTCTTT. This sequence encodes CASSKERLMNTEAFF.

The gene calls are TRBV5-5 and TRBJ2-1; 14 bases agree with TRBD2. V dropped 4 bases and J dropped 6; count of bases not matched to a gene: 6. This CDR3 is built from 16 residues. Per germline, CDR1 SGHKS and CDR2 YYEKEE (reference sequence). In nucleotides, the CDR3 is TGTGCCAGCAGCCAAGATGGGACTAGCGGGAGCAATGAGCAGTTCTTC. It yields the protein CASSQDGTSGSNEQFF.

The chain couples TRBV4-3 to TRBJ1-2; no firm D call. The germline V gene encodes CDR1 LGHNA and CDR2 YSLEER. Trimming cost V 1 base and J 4 bases, with 10 bases left between them. CDR3 length equals 14 residues. For the CDR3, the DNA is TGCGCCAGCAGCCAAGTACAGAGGGCCTATGGCTACACCTTC. Translation: CASSQVQRAYGYTF.

The chain employs TRBV7-2 and TRBJ2-7; 13 bases fit TRBD2. The ends lost 3 bases at V and 9 bases at J; junction bases unmatched: 8. The CDR3 consists of 15 residues. Germline V gene data show CDR1 as SGHTA and CDR2 as FQGNSA. The CDR3 DNA is TGTGCCAGCAGCTTGGGACTAGCGGGACACCTCGGGCAGTACTTC. This gives the protein CASSLGLAGHLGQYF.

This clone was observed once. The V and J genes are TRBV19 and TRBJ2-1; 9 bases are shared with TRBD1. Germline V gene lookup returns CDR1 LNHDA and CDR2 SQIVND (reference sequence). The CDR3 is made up of 14 amino acids. V lost 6 bases to trimming and J lost 9 bases; unmatched junction nucleotides: 9. CDR3 coding DNA: TGTGCCAGTAGCGAAGGACAGGGGTACGGTGAGCAGTTCTTC. This codes for CASSEGQGYGEQFF.

The chain has TRBV9 and TRBJ2-3; TRBD2 agrees at 12 bases. The J segment lost 5 bases and the V segment lost 0 bases, leaving 10 bases of the junction unmatched. CDR3 length: 18 amino acids. CDR1 SGDLS and CDR2 YYNGEE come from the germline V gene. The CDR3 protein is CASSVAASGGAGEDTQYF. In DNA form, the CDR3 reads TGTGCCAGCAGCGTAGCGGCTAGCGGGGGGGCCGGGGAAGATACGCAGTATTTT.

This chain links TRBV4-3 with TRBJ1-2; TRBD1 matches 9 bases. Germline-derived CDR1 and CDR2 are LGHNA and YSLEER. This CDR3 is built from 16 residues. The J segment lost 4 bases and the V segment lost 2 bases, leaving 8 bases of the junction unmatched. CDR3 in amino acids: CASSQMPGQGGYGYTF. The CDR3 DNA follows: TGCGCCAGCAGCCAAATGCCGGGACAGGGTGGCTATGGCTACACCTTC.

A single count supports this clone. The J gene is TRBJ2-5, the V gene TRBV28; tentative D call: TRBD1 (7 bases). The CDR3 contains 14 residues. Trimming removed 6 bases at V and 5 bases at J, with 16 bases between. Germline loops: CDR1 MDHEN, CDR2 SYDVKM. The CDR3 loop is CASREGAYRETQYF. Written as DNA, the CDR3 is TGTGCCAGCAGGGAGGGGGCCTATAGGGAGACCCAGTACTTC. Based on the CDR3 plus reference TRBV28 and TRBJ2-5, the full variable domain is DVKVTQSSRYLVKRTGEKVFLECVQDMDHENMFWYRQDPGLGLRLIYFSYDVKMKEKGDIPEGYSVSREKKERFSLILESASTNQTSMYLCASREGAYRETQYFGPGTRLLVL.